Presented here are 18 T cell receptor beta chains from one specimen sequenced in a study of early T cells in non-severe SARS-CoV-2 infection. TCRdb redid the calling of the 5' RACE reads with MiXCR, one entry per CDR3 protein. The data show some 30,000 distinct CDR3 sequences, with 3.9% seen just once and roughly 8.2% held by the top ten. Sequenced: whole blood. The receptor set was obtained from an adult who was a healthcare worker with PCR-confirmed SARS-CoV-2 infection or an uninfected control (not recorded which).

This clonotype appeared many times. This sequence joins TRBV19 and TRBJ1-2, with D hard to call. V lost 5 bases, J lost 4 bases, and 17 bases lay in between. CDR3 length equals 15 residues. Germline V gene data show CDR1 as LNHDA and CDR2 as SQIVND (reference sequence). The CDR3 loop is CASSLNRSPGYGYTF. The CDR3 coding sequence is TGTGCCAGTAGTTTAAACCGAAGTCCCGGCTATGGCTACACCTTC. Together with reference TRBV19 and TRBJ1-2, the CDR3 gives the full variable domain: DGGITQSPKYLFRKEGQNVTLSCEQNLNHDAMYWYRQDPGQGLRLIYYSQIVNDFQKGDIAEGYSVSREKKESFPLTVTSAQKNPTAFYLCASSLNRSPGYGYTFGSGTRLTVV.

In this sample, this clonotype turned up many times. The chain links TRBV21-1 to TRBJ2-2; the D call in the table, TRBD1, was not verified against the DNA. TRBV21-1 constitutes a pseudogene. This CDR3 region has 16 residues. CDR3 in amino acids: CASKKDRGRHTGELFF. CDR3 DNA: TGTGCCAGCAAAAAGGACAGGGGGCGACACACCGGGGAGCTGTTTTTT.

This clonotype was counted many times. The chain employs TRBV10-3 and TRBJ1-2, with 9 bases fitting TRBD1. Germline lookup yields CDR1 ENHRY and CDR2 SYGVKD. V gave up 7 bases and J gave up 10 bases; unmatched junction bases: 16. The CDR3 sequence is 15 residues long. The CDR3 loop reads CAITAVSQQGADYTF. In DNA form, the CDR3 reads TGTGCCATCACCGCTGTTTCGCAACAGGGGGCTGACTACACCTTC.

This clonotype has at least ten counts. The rearrangement links TRBV6-5 to TRBJ1-1, with D possibly matching TRBD1 (6 bases). The CDR3 sequence is 17 residues long. Germline V gene data show CDR1 as MNHEY and CDR2 as SVGAGI. The ends were cut back, 5 bases at V and 1 base at J, with 20 bases in the middle. CDR3 nucleotides: TGTGCCAGCAGTCTCATCGGGGGGGGCAGCAGGAACACTGAAGCTTTCTTT. Encoded protein: CASSLIGGGSRNTEAFF.

This clonotype was seen repeatedly, ten times or more. The rearrangement joins TRBV6-2 or TRBV6-3 to TRBJ2-1; the D gene is possibly TRBD1 (5 bases). The CDR3 loop spans 16 amino acids. V gave up 0 bases and J gave up 4 bases, with 13 bases separating them. Germline CDR1 and CDR2: MNHEY and SVGEGT. This CDR3 is CASSYSFQGGYNEQFF. In DNA form, the CDR3 reads TGTGCCAGCAGTTACTCGTTCCAGGGCGGTTACAATGAGCAGTTCTTC.

This clonotype was seen at least ten times. This chain links TRBV5-1 with TRBJ2-5; D possibly corresponds to TRBD2 (6 bases). Looked up from germline, CDR1 is SGHRS and CDR2 is YFSETQ. This CDR3 spans 14 amino acids. The V end lost 4 bases, the J end lost 4 bases, and 14 bases lay between the germline ends. CDR3 protein: CASSGGELGETQYF. The CDR3 coding sequence is TGCGCCAGCAGCGGAGGGGAGTTAGGAGAGACCCAGTACTTC.

This clonotype was detected only a few times. This chain joins TRBV18 and TRBJ2-7, with D perhaps TRBD2 (5 bases). The germline V and J ends were trimmed by 6 bases and 6 bases, with 12 bases remaining between them. The V gene's germline CDR1 is KGHSH and CDR2 LQKENI. This CDR3 has 12 amino acids. The CDR3 DNA sequence: TGTGCCAGCTCTCCCGGCGGGCGCGAGCAGTACTTC. Its protein product is CASSPGGREQYF.

This clonotype was seen repeatedly, ten times or more. The J gene is TRBJ1-2, the V gene TRBV27; TRBD1 aligns across 10 bases. The germline CDR1 and CDR2 sequences are MNHEY and SMNVEV (reference sequence). V was pared by 3 bases and J by 0 bases, with 1 base of the junction left unmatched. The CDR3 is 15 amino acids. The CDR3 DNA reads TGTGCCAGCAGTTTCGGACAGGGGGCTAACTATGGCTACACCTTC. Translation: CASSFGQGANYGYTF.

This chain connects TRBV19 to TRBJ2-3; D may match TRBD1 or TRBD2 (6 bases each). Germline lookup yields CDR1 LNHDA and CDR2 SQIVND (reference sequence). V was pared by 5 bases and J by 8 bases, with 17 bases between. The length of the CDR3 is 14 residues. This chain's CDR3 is CASSSGAPEGTQYF. The CDR3 region has the DNA TGTGCCAGTAGTTCGGGGGCCCCGGAGGGTACGCAGTATTTT.

There are a few counts of this clonotype. J is TRBJ1-3 and V is TRBV12-3 or TRBV12-4; no clear D gene. The CDR3 is 13 amino acids. Trimming pared 7 bases from V and 4 bases from J, leaving 11 bases between. CDR3 region: CASTLWSGNTIYF. CDR3 nucleotides: TGTGCCAGCACCCTGTGGTCAGGAAACACCATATATTTT.

There are many counts of this clonotype. The CDR3 here is CASSPTPGTQYF. CDR3 nucleotides: TGTGCCAGCAGCCCTACCCCCGGAACGCAGTATTTT. The chain employs TRBV11-3 and TRBJ2-3; no firm D call. Deletions cut 5 bases from V and 9 bases from J, with 12 bases between. Germline CDR1 is SGHNT and CDR2 is YENEEA. The CDR3 has 12 residues. Supplemented by reference TRBV11-3 and TRBJ2-3, the full variable domain reads EAGVVQSPRYKIIEKKQPVAFWCNPISGHNTLYWYLQNLGQGPELLIRYENEEAVDDSQLPKDRFSAERLKGVDSTLKIQPAELGDSAVYLCASSPTPGTQYFGPGTRLTVL.

This clonotype was seen many times. The chain carries TRBV7-9 and TRBJ2-5, with D unclear. The V gene lost 5 bases and the J gene lost 1 base, with 11 bases spanning the gap. The CDR3 is 14 residues long. Germline-derived CDR1 and CDR2 are SEHNR and FQNEAQ (reference sequence). This chain's CDR3 is CASSETGPQETQYF. CDR3 bases: TGTGCCAGCAGCGAGACCGGCCCCCAAGAGACCCAGTACTTC.

This clonotype was picked up many times. V and J are TRBV6-5 and TRBJ2-3; D assignment may be TRBD1 or TRBD2 (7 bases each). Germline lookup yields CDR1 MNHEY and CDR2 SVGAGI. CDR3 size: 16 residues. V was shortened by 6 bases and J by 2 bases, with 18 bases between the two germline ends. The CDR3 DNA sequence: TGTGCCAGCAGCCGAAGGGGGCTAGCGGACACAGATACGCAGTATTTT. It encodes CASSRRGLADTDTQYF.

This clonotype was seen at least ten times. The chain couples TRBV12-3 or TRBV12-4 to TRBJ2-7, with 8 positions matching TRBD1. CDR3 size: 14 residues. V lost 5 bases and J lost 4; bases outside the gene matches: 7. CDR3 in amino acids: CASSTGTGWYEQYF. In DNA, the CDR3 is TGTGCCAGCAGTACCGGGACAGGTTGGTACGAGCAGTACTTC.

The chain couples TRBV6-2 or TRBV6-3 to TRBJ2-3, with 9 bases aligning to TRBD2. The junction had 6 bases not matched to a gene; V was cut back by 4 bases and J by 4 bases. The CDR3 length is 15 residues. The germline V gene encodes CDR1 MNHEY and CDR2 SVGEGT. CDR3 coding DNA: TGTGCCAGCAGTTGGACTAGCGAGGGGGCAGATACGCAGTATTTT. This gives the protein CASSWTSEGADTQYF.

This clonotype was seen many times. The chain combines TRBV10-3 with TRBJ2-4, with D possibly being TRBD2 (5 bases). The length of the CDR3 is 14 residues. The germline CDR1 and CDR2 sequences are ENHRY and SYGVKD. V lost 0 bases to trimming and J lost 8 bases, with 11 bases between them. CDR3 nucleotide sequence: TGTGCCATCAGTGAGTCGAGGGATTCGGACATTCAGTACTTC. It translates to CAISESRDSDIQYF.

The table lists this clonotype with many counts. The chain is built from TRBV18 and TRBJ1-2; 8 bases align to TRBD1. Germline V gene lookup returns CDR1 KGHSH and CDR2 LQKENI. The CDR3 length is 14 residues. V gave up 3 bases and J gave up 5 bases; unmatched junction bases: 5. CDR3 sequence reads: CASSPTGTGYGYTF. The CDR3 DNA reads TGTGCCAGCTCACCTACCGGGACAGGTTATGGCTACACCTTC. The full variable domain, in which reference TRBV18 and TRBJ1-2 provide the parts outside the CDR3, is NAGVMQNPRHLVRRRGQEARLRCSPMKGHSHVYWYRQLPEEGLKFMVYLQKENIIDESGMPKERFSAEFPKEGPSILRIQQVVRGDSAAYFCASSPTGTGYGYTFGSGTRLTVV.

This chain joins TRBV11-2 and TRBJ2-5; 10 nucleotides agree with TRBD1. The CDR3 spans 21 residues. Germline V lookup: CDR1 SGHAT, CDR2 FQNNGV. The V gene end was trimmed by 3 bases and the J gene end by 6 bases; junction bases not matched to a gene: 25. This CDR3 is CASSFLWTGTGATDPRKTQYF. The DNA for the CDR3 is TGTGCCAGCAGCTTTCTATGGACCGGGACAGGGGCCACAGATCCGCGGAAGACCCAGTACTTC. The full variable domain, with the rest looked up from reference TRBV11-2 and TRBJ2-5, is EAGVAQSPRYKIIEKRQSVAFWCNPISGHATLYWYQQILGQGPKLLIQFQNNGVVDDSQLPKDRFSAERLKGVDSTLKIQPAKLEDSAVYLCASSFLWTGTGATDPRKTQYFGPGTRLLVL.